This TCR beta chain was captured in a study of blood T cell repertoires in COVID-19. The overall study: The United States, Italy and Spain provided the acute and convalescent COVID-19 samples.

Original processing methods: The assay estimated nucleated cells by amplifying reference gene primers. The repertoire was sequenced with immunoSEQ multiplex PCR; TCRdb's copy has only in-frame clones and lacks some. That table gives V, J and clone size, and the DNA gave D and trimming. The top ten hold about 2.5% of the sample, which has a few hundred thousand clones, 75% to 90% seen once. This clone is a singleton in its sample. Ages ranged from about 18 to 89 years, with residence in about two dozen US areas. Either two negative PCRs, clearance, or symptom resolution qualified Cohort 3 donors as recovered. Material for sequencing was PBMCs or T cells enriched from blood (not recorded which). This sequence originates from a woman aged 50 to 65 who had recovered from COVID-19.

The CDR3 sequence is CASSPADRVSWLRNQPQHF. The DNA for the CDR3 is TGTGCCAGCAGTCCCGCTGACAGGGTGTCTTGGTTGAGGAATCAGCCCCAGCATTTT. The chain has TRBV6-2 or TRBV6-3 and TRBJ1-5; the match to TRBD1 covers 7 bases. Losses at the gene ends were 5 bases for V and 4 bases for J; bases not matched to a gene: 20. The CDR3 is 19 residues long. Germline V CDR1 and CDR2: MNHEY, SVGEGT.